The 13 T cell receptor beta chains given below trace back to one sample, sequenced in a study of shared clonotypes between healthy human individuals. Here immunoSEQ multiplex PCR was the method, and the copy in TCRdb shows in-frame clones only, minus some. The sample includes roughly 720,000 clones, around 91% of them seen just once. Input material: memory CD8+ T cells from PBMCs. Sample subset: CD45RO+ cells pooled with CCR7-negative TemRA cells. Receptors originate from a man aged 18-30 years in good health. Some clones in this sample may be carry-over from other donors' samples.

With regard to this clone: The sample holds other DNA sequences that translate to the same CDR3. The chain combines TRBV5-4 with TRBJ2-1; 9 bases are shared with TRBD2. V lost 0 bases to trimming and J lost 5 bases; unmatched junction nucleotides: 3. CDR1 and CDR2 from the germline V gene are SGHNT and YYREEE (reference sequence). This CDR3 contains 15 residues. The CDR3 sequence is CASSLGLAGNNEQFF. CDR3 DNA: TGTGCCAGCAGCTTGGGGCTAGCGGGGAACAATGAGCAGTTCTTC.

Written as DNA, the CDR3 is TGTGCCAGCAGCCAAGCCGGGAATGAGCAGTTCTTC. Protein sequence: CASSQAGNEQFF. The chain has TRBV4-2 and TRBJ2-1; no firm D call. V lost 1 base, J lost 7 bases, and 5 bases lay in between. From germline, CDR1 is LGHNA and CDR2 YNFKEQ. The CDR3 contains 12 residues.

As for this clone: Other DNA sequences within the sample encode an identical CDR3. This chain's CDR3 is CASSVGGYQETQYF. Written as DNA, the CDR3 is TGTGCCAGCAGCGTTGGGGGGTACCAAGAGACCCAGTACTTC. The chain links TRBV9 to TRBJ2-5, with D perhaps TRBD2 (6 bases). V was shortened by 2 bases and J by 0 bases, with 8 bases between the two germline ends. CDR1 and CDR2 from the germline V gene are SGDLS and YYNGEE. This CDR3 contains 14 residues.

The gene calls are TRBV2 and TRBJ2-7; TRBD1 matches at 7 bases. V trimming: 5 bases; J trimming: 0 bases; junction bases outside the gene matches: 4. This CDR3 contains 14 residues. Germline values: CDR1 SNHLY, CDR2 FYNNEI. CDR3 DNA sequence: TGTGCCAGCAGTCCCAGGGGGAGCTCCTACGAGCAGTACTTC. This gives the protein CASSPRGSSYEQYF.

This chain joins TRBV27 and TRBJ2-3; the D is unclear. This CDR3 has 13 amino acids. Germline V CDR1 and CDR2: MNHEY, SMNVEV (reference sequence). V lost 4 bases, J lost 5 bases, and 10 bases lay in between. The CDR3: CASSSHVKDTQYF. The DNA for the CDR3 is TGTGCCAGCAGTTCCCACGTTAAAGATACGCAGTATTTT.

The V gene is TRBV27, the J gene TRBJ2-1, with D perhaps TRBD2 (5 bases). This CDR3 comprises 13 residues. V was trimmed by 4 bases and J by 7 bases, leaving 11 bases between them. Germline lookup yields CDR1 MNHEY and CDR2 SMNVEV (reference sequence). CDR3 sequence reads: CASSWLRENEQFF. The CDR3 coding sequence is TGTGCCAGCAGTTGGTTAAGGGAGAATGAGCAGTTCTTC.

As to this clone: The sample carries other DNA sequences with the same CDR3. The rearrangement joins TRBV5-1 to TRBJ2-7; no clear D. The CDR3 is 12 residues long. Germline-derived CDR1 and CDR2 are SGHRS and YFSETQ. V gave up 0 bases and J gave up 3 bases, with 4 bases separating them. The CDR3 reads CASSLGGYEQYF. Here the CDR3 DNA reads TGCGCCAGCAGCTTGGGAGGCTACGAGCAGTACTTC.

The rearrangement links TRBV7-2 to TRBJ2-7; D gene uncertain. V gave up 3 bases and J gave up 1 base, with 10 bases separating them. Germline V gives CDR1 SGHTA, CDR2 FQGNSA. The CDR3 length is 14 residues. In DNA, the CDR3 is TGTGCCAGCAGCTTTATAGTAGGGTCCTACGAGCAGTACTTC. Translated, it gives CASSFIVGSYEQYF.

This clone was detected a few times. The chain links TRBV4-1 to TRBJ1-1; D is ambiguous. The CDR3 extends over 14 amino acids. Per the germline V gene, CDR1 is MGHRA and CDR2 is YSYEKL. The germline V and J ends were trimmed by 0 bases and 3 bases, with 8 bases remaining between them. The CDR3 nucleotides read TGCGCCAGCAGCCAAGACGGGCGGGACACTGAAGCTTTCTTT. Translation: CASSQDGRDTEAFF.

The rearrangement links TRBV4-1 to TRBJ2-1; 7 nucleotides align to TRBD2. CDR3 length: 16 amino acids. CDR1 and CDR2 from the germline V gene are MGHRA and YSYEKL. Trimming cost V 3 bases and J 1 base; bases outside gene matches: 6. CDR3 nucleotide sequence: TGCGCCAGCAGCCACGCCCCTAGCGGATCCTACAATGAGCAGTTCTTC. Translating it yields CASSHAPSGSYNEQFF.

The chain uses TRBV6-1 and TRBJ2-7; TRBD2 is a possible D gene (5 bases). This CDR3 is built from 13 residues. Trimming removed 4 bases from V and 3 bases from J, with 10 bases in between. Germline lookup yields CDR1 MNHNS and CDR2 SASEGT. CDR3 in amino acids: CASSARGIYEQYF. CDR3 sequence (DNA): TGTGCCAGCAGTGCCCGGGGAATCTACGAGCAGTACTTC.

The chain combines TRBV4-1 with TRBJ2-3; D remains unclear. CDR3 length: 15 amino acids. Germline V gene lookup returns CDR1 MGHRA and CDR2 YSYEKL. With 6 bases removed from V and 2 bases from J, the gap between germline ends came to 15 bases. In DNA, the CDR3 is TGCGCCAGCAGTACCTCCGGGTCCCACACAGATACGCAGTATTTT. Protein sequence: CASSTSGSHTDTQYF.

The chain carries TRBV7-9 and TRBJ2-1; D is possibly TRBD2 (5 bases). CDR1 is SEHNR and CDR2 is FQNEAQ in the germline V gene (reference sequence). The CDR3 is 10 amino acids. V lost 10 bases and J 14 bases, leaving 15 bases between the germline ends. The DNA of the CDR3 is TGTGCCATTGGAGGCCCCGGGAAGTTCTTC. Its translation: CAIGGPGKFF.